One sample yielded the 7 T cell receptor beta chains listed below, sequenced in a study of brain T cells in children with intractable seizures (dated by TCRdb to the early 2020s). The time point label here, explained by the study, means: resected brain tissue, or blood drawn just prior to surgery. The library was built by means of the immunoSEQ multiplex PCR assay. TCRdb stores this immuneACCESS table with in-frame sequences only. Part of the clones is absent; in the studies checked, under half of the shortfall reflects unresolved V genes, and no reason is known for the rest. For this sample there are roughly 80,000 clones; about 93% appear just once. The ten largest clonotypes hold 24% of the sample. The sample here was peripheral blood, taken at surgery. Receptors were obtained from a girl aged 2-10 years with Rasmussen encephalitis and intractable seizures.

The rearrangement joins TRBV2 to TRBJ2-7, with D maybe TRBD2 (6 bases). Looked up from germline, CDR1 is SNHLY and CDR2 is FYNNEI. This CDR3 contains 14 residues. The V end lost 3 bases, the J end lost 6 bases, and 15 bases lay between the germline ends. CDR3 in DNA: TGTGCCAGCAGTGAGGTTCGGGGGTCGGGCGAGCAGTACTTC. As protein: CASSEVRGSGEQYF.

This chain uses TRBV29-1 with TRBJ2-7; D is unresolved. V shed 6 bases and J shed 0 bases, with 9 bases lying between them. The length of the CDR3 is 12 residues. Germline V gene lookup returns CDR1 SQVTM and CDR2 ANQGSEA. CDR3 coding DNA: TGCAGCGTGACGGAGAGCTCCTACGAGCAGTACTTC. Amino acid sequence: CSVTESSYEQYF.

On this clone itself: The same CDR3 arises from other DNA sequences in this sample as well. The chain has TRBV6-5 and TRBJ1-1; D perhaps matches TRBD1 (6 bases). CDR3 length equals 14 residues. V lost 6 bases and J lost 1, with 12 bases in between. The germline V gene has CDR1 MNHEY and CDR2 SVGAGI. CDR3: CASSQFRGNTEAFF. In nucleotides, the CDR3 is TGTGCCAGCAGCCAATTCAGGGGGAACACTGAAGCTTTCTTT.

The chain uses TRBV2 and TRBJ2-3, with a possible D match to TRBD2 (6 bases). V was cut by 2 bases and J by 2 bases, with 17 bases left in between. Germline-derived CDR1 and CDR2 are SNHLY and FYNNEI. The CDR3 is 17 amino acids. The CDR3 nucleotides are TGTGCCAGCAGTGAAAGACCGGGACTCCCTTACACAGATACGCAGTATTTT. Translation: CASSERPGLPYTDTQYF.

The chain has TRBV27 and TRBJ2-7; maybe TRBD1 (5 bases). Between the trimmed V and J ends, which lost 6 bases and 3 bases, there was a span of 15 bases. This CDR3 spans 14 amino acids. Germline V CDR1 and CDR2: MNHEY, SMNVEV (reference sequence). The CDR3 region has the DNA TGTGCCAGCAGGCCAGGGTCCCCTAGCTACGAGCAGTACTTC. Protein: CASRPGSPSYEQYF.

The chain uses TRBV3-1 (or the pseudogene TRBV3-2) and TRBJ2-7; a possible D gene is TRBD1 (5 bases). Germline CDR1 is LGHDT and CDR2 is YNNKEL (reference sequence). V was pared by 1 base and J by 5 bases, with 15 bases between. The CDR3 sequence is 15 residues long. This chain's CDR3 is CASSQGLIQADEQYF. CDR3 nucleotides: TGTGCCAGCAGCCAAGGACTTATACAGGCGGACGAGCAGTACTTC.

The chain's CDR3 is CATAPGLPNEQFF. CDR3 nucleotide sequence: TGTGCCACAGCCCCGGGGCTCCCGAATGAGCAGTTCTTC. The rearrangement joins TRBV2 to TRBJ2-1; D may be TRBD1 or TRBD2 (5 bases each). This CDR3 spans 13 amino acids. The germline CDR1 and CDR2 sequences are SNHLY and FYNNEI. V shed 10 bases and J shed 7 bases, with 17 bases lying between them.